This T cell receptor beta chain was recovered during a study of beta chain features in type 1 diabetes. General observations from the study: Insertions at VDJ junctions were less frequent in type 1 diabetes patients. These patients also deleted more nucleotides at the same junctions. All four CD4+ subsets from Type 1 diabetes patients carried moderately but significantly shorter TCRB CDR3s.

Trimming pared 3 bases from V and 1 base from J, leaving 19 bases between. Germline CDR1 is MGHRA and CDR2 is YSYEKL. CDR3 length: 17 residues. With regard to this clone: The antigen is not known.

Expressed TCRB transcripts were sequenced because the entire RNA isolate underwent reverse transcription. Generated by immunoSEQ multiplex PCR, the TCRdb table keeps only in-frame clones and is missing some. The sample lists approximately 250,000 clones, less than 30% occurring once. Sequenced input: naive CD4+ T cells from blood. The receptor was derived from a woman in her twenties or thirties with type 1 diabetes. The chain employs TRBV4-1 and TRBJ2-7; maybe TRBD1 (6 bases). The CDR3 loop is CASSHLTTGTLSYEQYF. The CDR3 region has the DNA TGCGCCAGCAGCCACCTTACGACAGGAACCCTATCCTACGAGCAGTACTTC.